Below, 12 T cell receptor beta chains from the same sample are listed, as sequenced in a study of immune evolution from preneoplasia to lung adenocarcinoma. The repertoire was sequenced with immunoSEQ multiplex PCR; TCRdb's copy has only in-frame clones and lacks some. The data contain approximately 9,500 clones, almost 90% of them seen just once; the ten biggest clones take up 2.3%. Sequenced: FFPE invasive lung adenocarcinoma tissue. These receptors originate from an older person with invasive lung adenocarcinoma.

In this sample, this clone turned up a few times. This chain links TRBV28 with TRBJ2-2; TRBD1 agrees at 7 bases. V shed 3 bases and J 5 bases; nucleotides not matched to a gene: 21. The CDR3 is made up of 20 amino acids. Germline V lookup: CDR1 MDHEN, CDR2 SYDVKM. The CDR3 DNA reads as TGTGCCAGCAGTTTGCTCATCCAATCGGACGGACAGGTCGGGACCGGGGAGCTGTTTTTT. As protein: CASSLLIQSDGQVGTGELFF.

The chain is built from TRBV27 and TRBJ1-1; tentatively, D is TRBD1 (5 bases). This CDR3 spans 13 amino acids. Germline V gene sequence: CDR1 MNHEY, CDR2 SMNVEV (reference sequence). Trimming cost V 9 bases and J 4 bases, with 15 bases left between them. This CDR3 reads CASRREGSTEAFF. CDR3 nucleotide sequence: TGTGCCAGTCGCAGGGAAGGGAGCACTGAAGCTTTCTTT.

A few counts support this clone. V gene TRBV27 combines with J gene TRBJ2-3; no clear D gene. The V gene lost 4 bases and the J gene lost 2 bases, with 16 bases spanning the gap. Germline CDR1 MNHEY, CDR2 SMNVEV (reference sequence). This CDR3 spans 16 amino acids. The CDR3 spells CASSSAFGPITDTQYF. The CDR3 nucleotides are TGTGCCAGCAGTTCCGCCTTTGGACCAATCACAGATACGCAGTATTTT.

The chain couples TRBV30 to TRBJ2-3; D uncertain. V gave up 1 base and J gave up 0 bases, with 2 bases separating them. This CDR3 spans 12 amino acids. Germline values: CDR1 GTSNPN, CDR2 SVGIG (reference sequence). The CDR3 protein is CAWSASTDTQYF. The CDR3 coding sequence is TGTGCCTGGAGTGCCAGCACAGATACGCAGTATTTT.

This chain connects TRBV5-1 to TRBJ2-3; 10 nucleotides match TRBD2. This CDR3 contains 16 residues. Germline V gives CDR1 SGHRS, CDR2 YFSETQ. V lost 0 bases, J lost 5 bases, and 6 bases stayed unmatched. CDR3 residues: CASSLERGGVIDTQYF. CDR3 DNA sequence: TGCGCCAGCAGCTTGGAGCGGGGGGGCGTTATAGATACGCAGTATTTT.

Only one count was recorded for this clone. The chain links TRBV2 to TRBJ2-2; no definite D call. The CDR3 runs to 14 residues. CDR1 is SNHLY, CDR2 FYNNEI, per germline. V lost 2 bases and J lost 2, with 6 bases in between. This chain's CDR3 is CASSEIVNTGELFF. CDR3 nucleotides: TGTGCCAGCAGTGAAATAGTTAACACCGGGGAGCTGTTTTTT.

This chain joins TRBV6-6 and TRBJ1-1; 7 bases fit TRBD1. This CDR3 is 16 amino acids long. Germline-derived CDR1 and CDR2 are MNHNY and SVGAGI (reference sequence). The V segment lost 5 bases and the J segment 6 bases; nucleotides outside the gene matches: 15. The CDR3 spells CASSLHPTGLVAEAFF. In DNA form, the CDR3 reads TGTGCCAGCAGTCTCCACCCGACAGGGCTGGTAGCTGAAGCTTTCTTT.

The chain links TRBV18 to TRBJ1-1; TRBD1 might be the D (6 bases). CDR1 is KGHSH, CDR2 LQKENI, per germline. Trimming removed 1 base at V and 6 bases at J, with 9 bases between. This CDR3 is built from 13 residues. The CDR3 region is CASSPRTGSEAFF. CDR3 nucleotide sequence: TGTGCCAGCTCACCACGTACAGGGTCTGAAGCTTTCTTT.

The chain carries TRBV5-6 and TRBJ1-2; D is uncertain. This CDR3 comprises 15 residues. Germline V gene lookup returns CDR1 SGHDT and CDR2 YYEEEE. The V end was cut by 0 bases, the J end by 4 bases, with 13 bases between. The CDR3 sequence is CASSLGVTVFYGYTF. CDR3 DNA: TGTGCCAGCAGCTTGGGGGTCACAGTTTTCTATGGCTACACCTTC.

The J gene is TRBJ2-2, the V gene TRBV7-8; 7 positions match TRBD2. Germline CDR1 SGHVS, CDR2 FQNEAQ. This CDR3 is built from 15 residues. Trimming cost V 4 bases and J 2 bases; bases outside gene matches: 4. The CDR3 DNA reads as TGTGCCAGCAGCTCAACGGGAGGCAACACCGGGGAGCTGTTTTTT. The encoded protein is CASSSTGGNTGELFF.

CDR3 residues: CASRAANYGYTF. The CDR3 region has the DNA TGTGCCAGTCGGGCAGCTAACTATGGCTACACCTTC. The chain carries TRBV19 and TRBJ1-2; D not resolved. From germline, CDR1 is LNHDA and CDR2 SQIVND (reference sequence). The CDR3 runs 12 residues. V gave up 8 bases and J gave up 0 bases, with 7 bases separating them. Complete variable domain (other parts from reference TRBV19 and TRBJ1-2): DGGITQSPKYLFRKEGQNVTLSCEQNLNHDAMYWYRQDPGQGLRLIYYSQIVNDFQKGDIAEGYSVSREKKESFPLTVTSAQKNPTAFYLCASRAANYGYTFGSGTRLTVV.

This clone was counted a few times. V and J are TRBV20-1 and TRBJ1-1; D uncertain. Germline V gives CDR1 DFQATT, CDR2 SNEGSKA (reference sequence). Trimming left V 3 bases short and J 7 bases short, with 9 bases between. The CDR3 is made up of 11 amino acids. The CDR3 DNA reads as TGCAGTGCTAGTGAGCGACGTGAAGCTTTCTTT. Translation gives CSASERREAFF.